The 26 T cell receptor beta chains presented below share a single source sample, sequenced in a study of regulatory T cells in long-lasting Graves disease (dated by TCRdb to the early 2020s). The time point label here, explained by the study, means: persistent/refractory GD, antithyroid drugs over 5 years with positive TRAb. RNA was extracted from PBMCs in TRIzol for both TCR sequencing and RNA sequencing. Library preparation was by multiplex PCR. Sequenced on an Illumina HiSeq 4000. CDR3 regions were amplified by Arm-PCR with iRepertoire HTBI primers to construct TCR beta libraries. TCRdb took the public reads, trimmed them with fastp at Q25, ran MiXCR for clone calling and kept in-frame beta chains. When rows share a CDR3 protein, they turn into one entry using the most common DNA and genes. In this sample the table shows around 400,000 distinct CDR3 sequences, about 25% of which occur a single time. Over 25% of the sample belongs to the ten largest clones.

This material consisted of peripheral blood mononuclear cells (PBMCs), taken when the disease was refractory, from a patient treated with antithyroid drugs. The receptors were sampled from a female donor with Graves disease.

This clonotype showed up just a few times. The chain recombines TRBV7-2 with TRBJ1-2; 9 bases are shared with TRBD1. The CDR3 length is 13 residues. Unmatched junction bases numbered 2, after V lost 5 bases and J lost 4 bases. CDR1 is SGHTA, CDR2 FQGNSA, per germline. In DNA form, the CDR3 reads TGTGCCAGCAGCCCACAGGGGGCCTATGGCTACACCTTC. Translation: CASSPQGAYGYTF.

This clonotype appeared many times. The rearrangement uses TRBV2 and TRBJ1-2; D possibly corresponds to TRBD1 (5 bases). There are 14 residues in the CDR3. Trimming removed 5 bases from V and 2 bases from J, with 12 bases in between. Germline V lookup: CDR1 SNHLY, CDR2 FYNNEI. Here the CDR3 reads CASSRQGTNYGYTF. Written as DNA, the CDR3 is TGTGCCAGCAGTCGGCAGGGAACGAACTATGGCTACACCTTC.

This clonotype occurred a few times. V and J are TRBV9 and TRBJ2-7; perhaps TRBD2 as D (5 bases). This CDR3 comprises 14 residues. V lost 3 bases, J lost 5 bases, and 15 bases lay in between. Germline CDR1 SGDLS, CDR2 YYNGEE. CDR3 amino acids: CASSAARGSNEQYF. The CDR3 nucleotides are TGTGCCAGCAGCGCTGCTCGTGGGAGCAACGAGCAGTACTTC.

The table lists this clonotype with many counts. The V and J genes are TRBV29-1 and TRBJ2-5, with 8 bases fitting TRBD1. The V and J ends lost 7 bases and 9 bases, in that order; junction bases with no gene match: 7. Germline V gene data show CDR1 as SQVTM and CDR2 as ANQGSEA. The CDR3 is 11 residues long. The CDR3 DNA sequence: TGCAGCGCCGGACAGGGTGGGGCCCAGTACTTC. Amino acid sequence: CSAGQGGAQYF.

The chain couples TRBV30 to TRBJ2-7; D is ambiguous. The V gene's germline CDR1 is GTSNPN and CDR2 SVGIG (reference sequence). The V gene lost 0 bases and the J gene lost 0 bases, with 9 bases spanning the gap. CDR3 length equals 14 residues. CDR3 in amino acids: CAWSVHPLSYEQYF. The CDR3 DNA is TGTGCCTGGAGTGTCCATCCCCTCTCCTACGAGCAGTACTTC. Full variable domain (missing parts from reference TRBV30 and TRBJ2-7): SQTIHQWPATLVQPVGSPLSLECTVEGTSNPNLYWYRQAAGRGLQLLFYSVGIGQISSEVPQNLSASRPQDRQFILSSKKLLLSDSGFYLCAWSVHPLSYEQYFGPGTRLTVT.

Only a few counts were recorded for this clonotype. In DNA, the CDR3 is TGCGCCAGCAGCCCCTTGAGCGGGAGGGCCTACGAGCAGTACTTC. It translates to CASSPLSGRAYEQYF. The chain uses TRBV4-1 and TRBJ2-7; 10 bases fit TRBD2. Germline V gene lookup returns CDR1 MGHRA and CDR2 YSYEKL. The CDR3 consists of 15 residues. V lost 4 bases, J lost 2 bases, and 5 bases stayed unmatched.

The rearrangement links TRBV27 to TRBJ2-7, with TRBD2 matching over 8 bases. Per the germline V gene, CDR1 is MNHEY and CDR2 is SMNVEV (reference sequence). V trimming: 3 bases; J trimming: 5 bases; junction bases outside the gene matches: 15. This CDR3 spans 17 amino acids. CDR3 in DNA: TGTGCCAGCAGTTTCGAGGTCGGTCCAGCGGGAGCACACGAGCAGTACTTC. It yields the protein CASSFEVGPAGAHEQYF.

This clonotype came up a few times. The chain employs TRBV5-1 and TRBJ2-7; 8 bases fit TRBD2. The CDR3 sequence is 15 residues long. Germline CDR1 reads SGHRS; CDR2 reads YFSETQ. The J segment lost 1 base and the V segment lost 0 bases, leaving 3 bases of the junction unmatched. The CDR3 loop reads CASSLASGRSYEQYF. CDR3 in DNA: TGCGCCAGCAGCTTGGCTAGCGGGCGATCCTACGAGCAGTACTTC. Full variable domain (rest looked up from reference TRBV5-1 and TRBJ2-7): KAGVTQTPRYLIKTRGQQVTLSCSPISGHRSVSWYQQTPGQGLQFLFEYFSETQRNKGNFPGRFSGRQFSNSRSEMNVSTLELGDSALYLCASSLASGRSYEQYFGPGTRLTVT.

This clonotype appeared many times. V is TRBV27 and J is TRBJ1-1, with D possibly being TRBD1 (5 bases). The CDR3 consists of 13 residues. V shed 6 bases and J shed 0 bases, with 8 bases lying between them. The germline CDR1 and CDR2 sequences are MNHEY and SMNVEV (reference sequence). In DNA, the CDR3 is TGTGCCAGCAGAGTGACAGTGAACACTGAAGCTTTCTTT. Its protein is CASRVTVNTEAFF.

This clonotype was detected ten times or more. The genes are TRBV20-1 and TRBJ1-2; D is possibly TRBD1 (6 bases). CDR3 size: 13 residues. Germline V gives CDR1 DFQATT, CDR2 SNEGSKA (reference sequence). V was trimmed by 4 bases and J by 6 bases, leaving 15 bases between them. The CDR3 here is CSAKGQTSDGYTF. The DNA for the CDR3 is TGCAGTGCTAAGGGACAAACTTCTGATGGCTACACCTTC.

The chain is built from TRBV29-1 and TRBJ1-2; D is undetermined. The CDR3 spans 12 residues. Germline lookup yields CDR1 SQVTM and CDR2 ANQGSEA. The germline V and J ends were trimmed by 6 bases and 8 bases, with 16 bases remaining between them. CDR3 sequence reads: CSVGPRENGYTF. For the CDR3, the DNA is TGCAGCGTCGGGCCCCGCGAAAACGGCTACACCTTC.

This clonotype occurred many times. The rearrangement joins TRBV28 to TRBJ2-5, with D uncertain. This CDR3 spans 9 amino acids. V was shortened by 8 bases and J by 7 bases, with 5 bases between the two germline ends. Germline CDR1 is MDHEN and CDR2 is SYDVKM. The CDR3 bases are TGTGCCAGCCCCAGGACCCAGTACTTC. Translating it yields CASPRTQYF.

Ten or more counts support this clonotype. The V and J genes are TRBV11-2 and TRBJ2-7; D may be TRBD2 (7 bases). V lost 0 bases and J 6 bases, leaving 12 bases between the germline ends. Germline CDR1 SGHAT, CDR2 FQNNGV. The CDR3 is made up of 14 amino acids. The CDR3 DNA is TGTGCCAGCAGCTTAGATCCGGGGGGCCCCGAGCAGTACTTC. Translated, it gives CASSLDPGGPEQYF.

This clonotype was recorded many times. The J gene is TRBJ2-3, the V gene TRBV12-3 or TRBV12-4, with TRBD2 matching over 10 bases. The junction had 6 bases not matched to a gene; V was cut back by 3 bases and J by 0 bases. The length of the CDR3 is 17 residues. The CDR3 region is CASSFRLAGASTDTQYF. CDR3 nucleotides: TGTGCCAGCAGTTTTAGGCTAGCGGGAGCTAGCACAGATACGCAGTATTTT.

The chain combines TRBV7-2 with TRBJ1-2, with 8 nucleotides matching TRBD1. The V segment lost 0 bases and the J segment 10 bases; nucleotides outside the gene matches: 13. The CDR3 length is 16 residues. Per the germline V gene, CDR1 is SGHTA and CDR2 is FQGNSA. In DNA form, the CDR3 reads TGTGCCAGCAGCTTAGCCCCCGGGACAGGAGCCAGAGACTACACCTTC. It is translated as CASSLAPGTGARDYTF.

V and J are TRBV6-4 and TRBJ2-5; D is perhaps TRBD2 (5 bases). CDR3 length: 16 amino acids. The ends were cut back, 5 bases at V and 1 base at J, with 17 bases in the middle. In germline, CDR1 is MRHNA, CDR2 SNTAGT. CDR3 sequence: CASSSLRGAVQETQYF. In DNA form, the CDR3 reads TGTGCCAGCAGTAGCCTCCGGGGAGCTGTCCAAGAGACCCAGTACTTC.

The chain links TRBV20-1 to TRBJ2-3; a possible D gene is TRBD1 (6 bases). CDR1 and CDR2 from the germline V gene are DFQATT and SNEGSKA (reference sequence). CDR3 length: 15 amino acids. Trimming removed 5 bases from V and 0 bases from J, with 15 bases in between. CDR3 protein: CSAPLGQGSTDTQYF. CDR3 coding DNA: TGCAGTGCTCCGCTGGGGCAGGGGAGCACAGATACGCAGTATTTT.

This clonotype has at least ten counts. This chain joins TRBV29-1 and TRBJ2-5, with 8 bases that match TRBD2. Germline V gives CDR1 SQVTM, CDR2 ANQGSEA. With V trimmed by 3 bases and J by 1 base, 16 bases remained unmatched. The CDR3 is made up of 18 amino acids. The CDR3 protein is CSVERVSGAGAIQETQYF. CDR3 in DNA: TGCAGCGTTGAGCGGGTGTCGGGAGCGGGAGCCATCCAAGAGACCCAGTACTTC.

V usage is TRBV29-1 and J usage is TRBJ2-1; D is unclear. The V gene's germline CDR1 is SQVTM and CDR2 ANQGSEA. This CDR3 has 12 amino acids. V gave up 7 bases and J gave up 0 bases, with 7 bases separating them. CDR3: CSGGSSYNEQFF. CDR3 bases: TGCAGCGGGGGATCCTCCTACAATGAGCAGTTCTTC.

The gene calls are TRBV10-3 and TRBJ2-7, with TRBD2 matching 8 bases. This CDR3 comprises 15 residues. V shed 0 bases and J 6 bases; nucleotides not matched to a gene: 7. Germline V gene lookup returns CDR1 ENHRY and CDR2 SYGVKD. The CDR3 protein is CAISESVAGGSEQYF. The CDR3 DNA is TGTGCCATCAGTGAGTCTGTGGCGGGAGGATCCGAGCAGTACTTC.

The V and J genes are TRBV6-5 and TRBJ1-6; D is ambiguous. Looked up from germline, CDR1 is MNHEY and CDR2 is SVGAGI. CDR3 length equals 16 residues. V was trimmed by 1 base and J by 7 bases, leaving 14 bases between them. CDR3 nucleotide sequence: TGTGCCAGCAGTTACTTGACGGTCTCGGGCAATTCACCCCTCCACTTT. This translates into CASSYLTVSGNSPLHF.

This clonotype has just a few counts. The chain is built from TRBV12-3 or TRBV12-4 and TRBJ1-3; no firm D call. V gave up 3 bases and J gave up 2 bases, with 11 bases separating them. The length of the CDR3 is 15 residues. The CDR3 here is CASSFMGGTGNTIYF. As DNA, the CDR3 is TGTGCCAGCAGTTTTATGGGAGGGACTGGAAACACCATATATTTT.

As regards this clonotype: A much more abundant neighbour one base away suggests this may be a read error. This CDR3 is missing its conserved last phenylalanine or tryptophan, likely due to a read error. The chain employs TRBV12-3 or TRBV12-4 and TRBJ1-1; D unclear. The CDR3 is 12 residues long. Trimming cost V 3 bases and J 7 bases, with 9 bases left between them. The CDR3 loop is CASSFWEFEAFI. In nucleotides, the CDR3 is TGTGCCAGCAGTTTTTGGGAATTTGAAGCTTTCATT.

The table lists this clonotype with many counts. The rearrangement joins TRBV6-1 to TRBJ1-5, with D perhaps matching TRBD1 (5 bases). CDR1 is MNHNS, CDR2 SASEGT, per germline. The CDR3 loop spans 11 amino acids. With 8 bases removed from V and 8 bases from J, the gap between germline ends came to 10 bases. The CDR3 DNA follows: TGTGCCAGCGGGCCGGGGGAGCCCCAGCATTTT. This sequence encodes CASGPGEPQHF.

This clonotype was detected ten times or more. The CDR3 region has the DNA TGTGCCATCAGTGAGAGGACTAACAATGAGCAGTTCTTC. Translating it yields CAISERTNNEQFF. V and J are TRBV10-3 and TRBJ2-1; possibly TRBD2 for D (6 bases). The germline V gene encodes CDR1 ENHRY and CDR2 SYGVKD. V lost 2 bases, J lost 5 bases, and 7 bases lay in between. CDR3 length: 13 residues.

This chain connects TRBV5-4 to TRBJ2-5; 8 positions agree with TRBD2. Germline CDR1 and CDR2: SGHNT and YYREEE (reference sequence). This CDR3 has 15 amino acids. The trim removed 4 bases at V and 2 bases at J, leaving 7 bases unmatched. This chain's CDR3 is CASSSSGSMQETQYF. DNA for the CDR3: TGTGCCAGCAGCAGCAGCGGGAGCATGCAAGAGACCCAGTACTTC.